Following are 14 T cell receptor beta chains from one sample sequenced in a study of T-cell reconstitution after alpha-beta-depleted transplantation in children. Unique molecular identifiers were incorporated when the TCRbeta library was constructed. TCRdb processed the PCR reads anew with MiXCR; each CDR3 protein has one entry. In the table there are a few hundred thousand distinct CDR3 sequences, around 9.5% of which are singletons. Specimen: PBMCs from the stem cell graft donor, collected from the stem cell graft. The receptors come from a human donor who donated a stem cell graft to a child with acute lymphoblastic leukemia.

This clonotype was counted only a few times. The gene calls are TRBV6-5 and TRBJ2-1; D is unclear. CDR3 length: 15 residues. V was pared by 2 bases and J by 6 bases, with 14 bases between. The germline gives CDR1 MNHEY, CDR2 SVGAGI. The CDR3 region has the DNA TGTGCCAGCAGTTACGGCGGCAAGGCTCTCAATGAGCAGTTCTTC. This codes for CASSYGGKALNEQFF.

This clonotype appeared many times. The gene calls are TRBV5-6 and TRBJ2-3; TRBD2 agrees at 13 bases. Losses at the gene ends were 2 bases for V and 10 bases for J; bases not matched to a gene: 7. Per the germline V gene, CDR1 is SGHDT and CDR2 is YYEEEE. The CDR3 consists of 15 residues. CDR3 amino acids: CASSLLAGGSLAQYF. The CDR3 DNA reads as TGTGCCAGCAGCTTACTAGCGGGAGGGTCGCTGGCGCAGTATTTT.

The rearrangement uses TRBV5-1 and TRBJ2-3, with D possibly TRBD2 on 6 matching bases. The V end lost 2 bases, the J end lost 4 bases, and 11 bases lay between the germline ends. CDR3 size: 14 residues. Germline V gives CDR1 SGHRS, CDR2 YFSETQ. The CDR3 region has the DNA TGCGCCAGCAGCTTCGGACTAAGCGCAGATACGCAGTATTTT. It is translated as CASSFGLSADTQYF. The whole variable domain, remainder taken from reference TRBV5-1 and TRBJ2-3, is KAGVTQTPRYLIKTRGQQVTLSCSPISGHRSVSWYQQTPGQGLQFLFEYFSETQRNKGNFPGRFSGRQFSNSRSEMNVSTLELGDSALYLCASSFGLSADTQYFGPGTRLTVL.

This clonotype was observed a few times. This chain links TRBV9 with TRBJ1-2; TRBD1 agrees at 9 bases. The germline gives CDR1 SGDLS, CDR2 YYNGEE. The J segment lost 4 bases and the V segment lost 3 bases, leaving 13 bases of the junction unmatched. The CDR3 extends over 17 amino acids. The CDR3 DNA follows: TGTGCCAGCAGCGCAGGACAGGGGAGGGGTAAAAGCTATGGCTACACCTTC. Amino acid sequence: CASSAGQGRGKSYGYTF.

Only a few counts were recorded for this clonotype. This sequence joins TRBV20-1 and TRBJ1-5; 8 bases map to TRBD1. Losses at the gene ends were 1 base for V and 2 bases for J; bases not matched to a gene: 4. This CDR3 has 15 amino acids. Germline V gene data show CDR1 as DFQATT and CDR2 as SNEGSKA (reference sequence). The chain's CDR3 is CSARGGTGGNQPQHF. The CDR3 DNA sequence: TGCAGTGCTAGAGGGGGGACAGGAGGCAATCAGCCCCAGCATTTT.

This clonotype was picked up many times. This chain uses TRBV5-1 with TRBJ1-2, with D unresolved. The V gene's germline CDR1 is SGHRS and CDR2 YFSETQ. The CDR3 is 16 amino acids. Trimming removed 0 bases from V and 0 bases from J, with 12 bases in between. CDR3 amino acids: CASSLVGYEANYGYTF. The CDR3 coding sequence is TGCGCCAGCAGCTTGGTAGGGTACGAGGCTAACTATGGCTACACCTTC.

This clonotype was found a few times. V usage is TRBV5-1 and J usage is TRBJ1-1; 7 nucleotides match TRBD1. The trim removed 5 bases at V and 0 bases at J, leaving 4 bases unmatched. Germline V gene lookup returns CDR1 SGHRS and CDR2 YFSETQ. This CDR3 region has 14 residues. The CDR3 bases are TGCGCCAGCAGTTACAGGGGAATGAACACTGAAGCTTTCTTT. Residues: CASSYRGMNTEAFF.

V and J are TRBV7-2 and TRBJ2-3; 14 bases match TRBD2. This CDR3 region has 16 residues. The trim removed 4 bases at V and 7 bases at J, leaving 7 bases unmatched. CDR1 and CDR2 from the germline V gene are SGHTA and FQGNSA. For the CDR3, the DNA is TGTGCCAGCAGCTCTGGACTAGCGGGGGGCACGTATACGCAGTATTTT. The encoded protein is CASSSGLAGGTYTQYF. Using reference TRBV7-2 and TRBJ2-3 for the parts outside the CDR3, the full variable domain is GAGVSQSPSNKVTEKGKDVELRCDPISGHTALYWYRQSLGQGLEFLIYFQGNSAPDKSGLPSDRFSAERTGGSVSTLTIQRTQQEDSAVYLCASSSGLAGGTYTQYFGPGTRLTVL.

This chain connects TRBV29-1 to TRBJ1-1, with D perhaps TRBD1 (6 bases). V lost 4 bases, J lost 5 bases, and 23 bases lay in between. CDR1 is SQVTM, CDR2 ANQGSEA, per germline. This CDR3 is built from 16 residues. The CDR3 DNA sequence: TGCAGCGTTGTCTCGGCGGGGGCCCAACCGGAGACTGAAGCTTTCTTT. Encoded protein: CSVVSAGAQPETEAFF.

CDR3 nucleotide sequence: TGTGCCAGCAGCCAAGAGGTCGGGCCAGATACGCAGTATTTT. This encodes CASSQEVGPDTQYF. The V gene is TRBV4-2, the J gene TRBJ2-3; no definite D call. The germline V and J ends were trimmed by 0 bases and 4 bases, with 8 bases remaining between them. The CDR3 has 14 amino acids. The germline V gene encodes CDR1 LGHNA and CDR2 YNFKEQ.

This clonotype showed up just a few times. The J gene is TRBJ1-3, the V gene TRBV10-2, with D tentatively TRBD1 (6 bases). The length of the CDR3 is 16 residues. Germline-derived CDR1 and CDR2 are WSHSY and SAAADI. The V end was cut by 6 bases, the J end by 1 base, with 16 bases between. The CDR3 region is CASSAAQGGSGNTIYF. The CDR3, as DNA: TGCGCCAGCAGCGCGGCGCAAGGGGGATCTGGAAACACCATATATTTT.

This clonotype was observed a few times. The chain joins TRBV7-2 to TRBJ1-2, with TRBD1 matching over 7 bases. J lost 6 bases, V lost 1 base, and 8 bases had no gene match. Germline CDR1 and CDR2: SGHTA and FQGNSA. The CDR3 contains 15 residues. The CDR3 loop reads CASSLVGTRGDGYTF. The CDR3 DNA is TGTGCCAGCAGCTTAGTAGGGACCAGGGGGGATGGCTACACCTTC.

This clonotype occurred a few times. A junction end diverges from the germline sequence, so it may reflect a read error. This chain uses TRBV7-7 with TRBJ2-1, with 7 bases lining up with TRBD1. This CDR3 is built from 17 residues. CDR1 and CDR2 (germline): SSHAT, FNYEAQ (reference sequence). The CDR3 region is CASSLSLVGGSDNEQFF. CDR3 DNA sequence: TGTGCCAGCAGCTTAAGCCTCGTAGGGGGCTCCGACAATGAGCAGTTCTTC. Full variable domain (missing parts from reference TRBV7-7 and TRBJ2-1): GAGVSQSPRYKVTKRGQDVTLRCDPISSHATLYWYQQALGQGPEFLTYFNYEAQPDKSGLPSDRFSAERPEGSISTLTIQRTEQRDSAMYRCASSLSLVGGSDNEQFFGPGTRLTVL.

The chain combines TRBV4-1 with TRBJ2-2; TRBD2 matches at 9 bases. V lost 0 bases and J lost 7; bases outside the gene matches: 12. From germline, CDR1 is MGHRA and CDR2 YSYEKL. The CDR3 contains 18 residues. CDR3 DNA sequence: TGCGCCAGCAGCCAAGATTGGGCGGGGGGGCAGTACTACGGGGAGCTGTTTTTT. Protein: CASSQDWAGGQYYGELFF.